Sequencing of this T cell receptor beta chain was carried out in a study of T cell responses to AZD1222 COVID-19 vaccine. Germline CDR1 LGHDT, CDR2 YNNKEL (reference sequence). The CDR3 is 14 amino acids. V shed 3 bases, J shed 7 bases, and the junction held 5 bases outside the gene matches. Clones were sequenced by immunoSEQ multiplex PCR, and TCRdb holds only the in-frame ones, with some missing. The sample records 200,000 to 250,000 clones, approximately 94% being singletons. The sample in question was peripheral blood, obtained on day 0 of MenACWY control vaccination. The TCR sequence derives from an adult in good health. The chain employs TRBV3-1 (or the pseudogene TRBV3-2) and TRBJ1-1; TRBD1 matches at 10 bases. CDR3 loop: CASSQGTGVSEAFF. CDR3 nucleotide sequence: TGTGCCAGCAGCCAGGGGACAGGGGTCAGTGAAGCTTTCTTT.